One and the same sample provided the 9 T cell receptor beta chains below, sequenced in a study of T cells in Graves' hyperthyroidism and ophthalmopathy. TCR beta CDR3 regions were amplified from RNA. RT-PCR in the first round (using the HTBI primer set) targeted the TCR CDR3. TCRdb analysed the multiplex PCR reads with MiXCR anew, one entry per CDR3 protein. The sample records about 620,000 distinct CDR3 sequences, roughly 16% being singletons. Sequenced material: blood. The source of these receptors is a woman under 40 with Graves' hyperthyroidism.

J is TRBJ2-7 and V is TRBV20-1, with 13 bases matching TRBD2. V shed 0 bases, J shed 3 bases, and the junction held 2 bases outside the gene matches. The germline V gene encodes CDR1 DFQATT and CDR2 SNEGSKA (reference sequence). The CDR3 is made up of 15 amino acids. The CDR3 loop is CSARDRTSGSYEQYF. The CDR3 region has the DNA TGCAGTGCTAGAGATCGGACTAGCGGGAGCTACGAGCAGTACTTC.

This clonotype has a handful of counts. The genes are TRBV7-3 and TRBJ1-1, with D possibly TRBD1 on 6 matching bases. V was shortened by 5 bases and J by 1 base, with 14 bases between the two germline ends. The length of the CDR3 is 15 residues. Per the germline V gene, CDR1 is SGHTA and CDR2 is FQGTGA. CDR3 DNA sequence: TGTGCCAGCAGCAGTTCGGGGGCGCCGAACACTGAAGCTTTCTTT. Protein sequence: CASSSSGAPNTEAFF.

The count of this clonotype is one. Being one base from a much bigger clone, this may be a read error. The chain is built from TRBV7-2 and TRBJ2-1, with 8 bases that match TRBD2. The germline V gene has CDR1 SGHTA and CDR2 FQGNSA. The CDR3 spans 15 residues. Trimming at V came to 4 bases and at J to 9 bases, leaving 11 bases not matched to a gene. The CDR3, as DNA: TGTGCCAGCAGCTCAGAAGCGGGAGATTGGCCTGAGCAGTTCTTC. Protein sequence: CASSSEAGDWPEQFF.

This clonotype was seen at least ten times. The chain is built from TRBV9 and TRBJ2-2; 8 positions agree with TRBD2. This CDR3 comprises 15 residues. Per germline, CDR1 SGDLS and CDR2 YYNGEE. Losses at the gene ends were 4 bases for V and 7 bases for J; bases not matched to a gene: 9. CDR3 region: CASSPPGLVGGELFF. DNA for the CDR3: TGTGCCAGCAGCCCTCCGGGACTAGTCGGCGGGGAGCTGTTTTTT.

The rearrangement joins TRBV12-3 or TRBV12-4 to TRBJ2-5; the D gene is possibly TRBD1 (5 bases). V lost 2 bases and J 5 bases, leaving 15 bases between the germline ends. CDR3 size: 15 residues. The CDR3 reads CASSLYAPGWETQYF. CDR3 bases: TGTGCCAGCAGTTTATACGCGCCAGGGTGGGAGACCCAGTACTTC.

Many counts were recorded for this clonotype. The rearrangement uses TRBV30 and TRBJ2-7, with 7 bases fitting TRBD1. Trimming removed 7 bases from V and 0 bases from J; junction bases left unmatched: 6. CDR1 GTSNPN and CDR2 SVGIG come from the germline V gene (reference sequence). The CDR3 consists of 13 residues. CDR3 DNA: TGTGCCTCGGGACAGCCGTCCTCCTACGAGCAGTACTTC. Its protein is CASGQPSSYEQYF.

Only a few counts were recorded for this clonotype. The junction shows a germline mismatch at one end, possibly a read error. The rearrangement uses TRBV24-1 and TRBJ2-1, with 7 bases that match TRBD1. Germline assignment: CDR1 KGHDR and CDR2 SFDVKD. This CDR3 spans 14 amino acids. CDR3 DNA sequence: TGTGCCGCCAGTGCTACAGGGGTAAGGAATGAGCAGTTCTTC. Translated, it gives CAASATGVRNEQFF.

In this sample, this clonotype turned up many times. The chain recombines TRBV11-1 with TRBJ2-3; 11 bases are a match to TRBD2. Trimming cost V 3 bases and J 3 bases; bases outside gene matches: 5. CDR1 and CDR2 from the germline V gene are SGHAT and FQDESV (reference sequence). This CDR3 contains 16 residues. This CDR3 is CASSFASGRRTDTQYF. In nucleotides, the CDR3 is TGTGCCAGCAGCTTCGCTAGCGGGAGGAGGACAGATACGCAGTATTTT.

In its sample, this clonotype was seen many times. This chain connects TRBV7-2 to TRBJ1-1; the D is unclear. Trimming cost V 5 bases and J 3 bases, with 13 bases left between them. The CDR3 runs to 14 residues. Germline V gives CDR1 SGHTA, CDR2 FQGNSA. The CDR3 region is CASSPTLVDTEAFF. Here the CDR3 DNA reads TGTGCCAGCAGCCCCACTCTTGTTGACACTGAAGCTTTCTTT. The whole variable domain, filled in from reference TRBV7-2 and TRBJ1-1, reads GAGVSQSPSNKVTEKGKDVELRCDPISGHTALYWYRQSLGQGLEFLIYFQGNSAPDKSGLPSDRFSAERTGGSVSTLTIQRTQQEDSAVYLCASSPTLVDTEAFFGQGTRLTVV.